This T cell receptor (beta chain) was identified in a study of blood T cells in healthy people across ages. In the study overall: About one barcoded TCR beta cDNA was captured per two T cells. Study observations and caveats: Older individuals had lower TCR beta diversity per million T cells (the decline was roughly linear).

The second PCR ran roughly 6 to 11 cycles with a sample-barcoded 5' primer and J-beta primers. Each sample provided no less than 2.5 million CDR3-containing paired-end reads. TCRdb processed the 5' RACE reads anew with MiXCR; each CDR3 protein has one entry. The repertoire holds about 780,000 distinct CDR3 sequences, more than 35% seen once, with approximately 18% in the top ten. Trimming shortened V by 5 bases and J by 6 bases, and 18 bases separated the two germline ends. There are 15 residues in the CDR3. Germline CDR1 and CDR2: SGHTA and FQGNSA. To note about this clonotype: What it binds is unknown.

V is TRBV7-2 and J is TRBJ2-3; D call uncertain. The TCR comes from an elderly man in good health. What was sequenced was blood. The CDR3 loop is CASSGQAPPIDTQYF. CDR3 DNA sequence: TGTGCCAGCAGCGGGCAGGCACCTCCTATTGATACGCAGTATTTT. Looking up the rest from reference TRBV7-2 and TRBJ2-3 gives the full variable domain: GAGVSQSPSNKVTEKGKDVELRCDPISGHTALYWYRQSLGQGLEFLIYFQGNSAPDKSGLPSDRFSAERTGGSVSTLTIQRTQQEDSAVYLCASSGQAPPIDTQYFGPGTRLTVL.